The entry that follows covers one T cell receptor (beta chain) sequence. The germline CDR1 and CDR2 sequences are LNHDA and SQIVND (reference sequence). This CDR3 contains 12 residues. V was trimmed by 5 bases and J by 5 bases, leaving 7 bases between them. These data originate in a study of blood T cell repertoires in COVID-19. Participant age was roughly 18 to 89 years, and participants resided in about two dozen US areas. Assignments of participants to cohorts depended upon their own reported clinical history. Up to 2 weeks before entering the study, exposed participants had met a COVID-19 case. In the study's own analysis: Researchers report that nucleated cell counts were estimated from reference gene primer amplification. Data came from immunoSEQ multiplex PCR; TCRdb stores just in-frame clones and leaves some out. The V and J calls and clone size were taken over from that table, and D and trimming were inferred from the DNA. The sample has about 350,000 clones, about 88% seen once; the top ten hold approximately 0.93%.

The TCR originated in a woman in her twenties or thirties who had been exposed to COVID-19. Material: PBMCs or T cells enriched from blood (not recorded which). J is TRBJ1-3 and V is TRBV19, with unresolved D. CDR3 bases: TGTGCCAGTAGTTTAACAAGAAACACCATATATTTT. Amino acids: CASSLTRNTIYF.